The rows below give T cell receptor beta chains drawn from one sample of a study of CD8+ T cells in alopecia areata. Generated by immunoSEQ multiplex PCR, the TCRdb table keeps only in-frame clones and is missing some. Here the sample spans about 180,000 clones, about three fifths being singletons. The sequenced sample was CD4+ T cells sorted from blood, obtained at approximately week 60, from a patient treated with tofacitinib. Source of these receptors: a human donor with alopecia areata. CDR3s include the opening cysteine and the closing phenylalanine or tryptophan. A D gene is named only where the DNA matches it firmly. Clone size, where shown, is once, few, many, or a class for clones that have expanded.

v_gene	abundance	d_gene	j_gene	CDR3aa	CDR3nt
TRBV29-1	.	TRBD2	TRBJ2-1	CSVGTRLASYNEQFF	TGCAGCGTTGGAACACGACTAGCTTCCTACAATGAGCAGTTCTTC
TRBV29-1	.	.	TRBJ1-6	CSVRDDRKGPYNSPLHF	TGCAGCGTTAGGGACGACCGGAAAGGGCCCTATAATTCACCCCTCCACTTT
TRBV30	.	.	TRBJ2-4	CAWSVQTLAKNIQYF	TGTGCCTGGAGTGTCCAAACCCTAGCCAAAAACATTCAGTACTTC
TRBV29-1	.	.	TRBJ2-2	CSARLSPNTGELFF	TGCAGCGCCCGACTTTCACCGAACACCGGGGAGCTGTTTTTT
TRBV9	.	.	TRBJ2-5	CASSVAPSIKETQYF	TGTGCCAGCAGCGTAGCACCCAGTATAAAAGAGACCCAGTACTTC
TRBV7-9	few	TRBD1	TRBJ1-1	CASSSGQGAVEAFF	TGTGCCAGCAGCTCGGGACAGGGGGCGGTTGAAGCTTTCTTT
TRBV14	.	.	TRBJ2-4	CASSQGAAAQYF	TGTGCCAGCAGCCAAGGGGCGGCTGCTCAGTACTTC
TRBV30	.	.	TRBJ1-5	CAWSLGSNQPQHF	TGTGCCTGGAGCCTCGGTAGCAATCAGCCCCAGCATTTT
TRBV25-1	.	.	TRBJ2-5	CASSEYRGVAETQYF	TGTGCCAGCAGTGAATATAGAGGAGTAGCCGAGACCCAGTACTTC
TRBV7-2	.	.	TRBJ1-1	CASSLGGRTEAFF	TGTGCCAGCAGCTTAGGGGGACGGACTGAAGCTTTCTTT
TRBV5-6	.	.	TRBJ2-2	CASSQGTYAGTGELFF	TGTGCCAGCAGCCAAGGGACATACGCGGGCACCGGGGAGCTGTTTTTT
TRBV20-1	few	.	TRBJ1-2	CSARRGDGYTF	TGCAGTGCTAGGCGGGGAGACGGCTACACCTTC
TRBV6-5	.	.	TRBJ2-7	CASSYSGGTSYEQYF	TGTGCCAGCAGTTACTCAGGGGGTACCTCCTACGAGCAGTACTTC
TRBV30	.	.	TRBJ1-6	CAWKDSGNSPLHF	TGTGCCTGGAAGGACAGCGGAAATTCACCCCTCCACTTT
TRBV5-1	few	.	TRBJ2-7	CASSHTGRSYEQYF	TGCGCCAGCAGTCATACAGGGCGCTCCTACGAGCAGTACTTC
TRBV2	.	.	TRBJ1-5	CASSQGSNQPQHF	TGTGCCAGCAGTCAGGGGAGCAATCAGCCCCAGCATTTT
TRBV7-9	.	.	TRBJ2-3	CASIKPTRGDEDTQYF	TGTGCCAGCATCAAACCTACTAGGGGGGACGAGGATACGCAGTATTTT
TRBV29-1	few	TRBD1	TRBJ2-3	CSVTGTGFSTDTQYF	TGCAGCGTTACCGGGACAGGGTTCTCGACAGATACGCAGTATTTT
TRBV29-1	.	TRBD1	TRBJ1-2	CSVESLPGQGEINF	TGCAGCGTTGAATCGCTCCCGGGACAGGGGGAGATTAACTTC
TRBV29-1	.	.	TRBJ2-3	CSVEGRQGGDTQYF	TGCAGCGTTGAAGGAAGGCAGGGGGGTGATACGCAGTATTTT
TRBV10-3	many	TRBD1	TRBJ2-7	CAPQKDRCIYEQYF	TGTGCCCCCCAAAAGGACAGGTGCATATACGAGCAGTACTTC
TRBV19	.	.	TRBJ2-7	CASSTQDTYEQYF	TGTGCCAGTAGTACCCAGGATACCTACGAGCAGTACTTC
TRBV4-1	few	.	TRBJ1-2	CASSQDPGRYGYTF	TGCGCCAGCAGCCAAGATCCCGGACGCTATGGCTACACCTTC
TRBV29-1	.	.	TRBJ2-1	CSVDRLGQLNEQFF	TGCAGCGTTGACCGCCTGGGGCAACTTAATGAGCAGTTCTTC
TRBV29-1	few	.	TRBJ2-3	CSVDSARSPVDTQYF	TGCAGCGTTGATTCCGCCAGGTCCCCTGTGGATACGCAGTATTTT
TRBV18	.	.	TRBJ2-5	CASSPPAVRETQYF	TGTGCCAGCTCACCCCCCGCAGTCCGAGAGACCCAGTACTTC
TRBV19	.	.	TRBJ1-2	CASSIDRDSSGTF	TGTGCCAGTAGTATAGACCGGGATTCATCGGGCACCTTC
TRBV2	.	.	TRBJ2-7	CASSVGQPYEQYF	TGTGCCAGCAGTGTCGGACAACCCTACGAGCAGTACTTC
TRBV27	few	TRBD1	TRBJ1-2	CASSLGTGYGYTF	TGTGCCAGCAGTTTAGGGACAGGGTATGGCTACACCTTC
TRBV5-5	.	TRBD1	TRBJ2-2	CASSLGQGATGELFF	TGTGCCAGCAGCTTGGGACAGGGGGCCACCGGGGAGCTGTTTTTT
TRBV5-6	.	.	TRBJ2-1	CASSPIGGCIDNEQFF	TGTGCCAGCAGCCCAATAGGCGGGTGTATTGACAATGAGCAGTTCTTC
TRBV29-1	.	TRBD2	TRBJ2-1	CSVEPSSGGANEQFF	TGCAGCGTTGAACCCTCTAGCGGGGGGGCGAATGAGCAGTTCTTC
TRBV4-1	few	.	TRBJ2-5	CASSQVVVGETQYF	TGCGCCAGCAGCCAAGTGGTGGTGGGGGAGACCCAGTACTTC
TRBV25-1	.	.	TRBJ2-7	CASSELSESSYEQYF	TGTGCCAGCAGTGAATTGTCGGAAAGCTCCTACGAGCAGTACTTC
TRBV5-1	few	.	TRBJ2-5	CASSLDGQETQYF	TGCGCCAGCAGCTTGGACGGCCAAGAGACCCAGTACTTC
TRBV29-1	few	.	TRBJ1-1	CSVALAMDTEAFF	TGCAGCGTTGCCCTCGCAATGGACACTGAAGCTTTCTTT
TRBV10-3	.	.	TRBJ1-3	CAISGTGSSGNTIYF	TGTGCCATCAGTGGGACTGGATCCTCTGGAAACACCATATATTTT
TRBV7-9	.	TRBD1	TRBJ1-5	CASSVQGDQPQHF	TGTGCCAGCAGCGTCCAGGGGGACCAGCCCCAGCATTTT
TRBV7-9	.	.	TRBJ1-1	CASSRGLGGGYTEAFF	TGTGCCAGCAGCCGGGGTCTGGGCGGCGGGTACACTGAAGCTTTCTTT
TRBV4-2	.	TRBD2	TRBJ2-3	CASGLPGLGADTQYF	TGTGCCAGCGGACTACCGGGACTAGGGGCAGATACGCAGTATTTT
TRBV29-1	few	.	TRBJ2-4	CSGRQGDIQYF	TGCAGCGGCCGGCAGGGAGACATTCAGTACTTC
TRBV9	.	.	TRBJ1-2	CASSELFRGYTF	TGTGCCAGCAGCGAACTTTTCCGTGGCTACACCTTC
TRBV6-9	once	TRBD1	TRBJ1-3	CATGTERDRNTIYF	TGTGCCACCGGGACAGAAAGAGATAGAAACACCATATATTTT
TRBV5-6	.	.	TRBJ1-1	CASSGRGPTEAFF	TGTGCCAGCAGCGGCAGGGGACCCACTGAAGCTTTCTTT
TRBV6-1	.	.	TRBJ1-2	CASSEANFYGYTF	TGTGCCAGCAGTGAAGCGAATTTCTATGGCTACACCTTC
TRBV14	.	.	TRBJ2-7	CASSQISYEQYF	TGTGCCAGCAGCCAGATCTCCTACGAGCAGTACTTC
TRBV25-1	.	.	TRBJ1-2	CASSEWVGQSHGYTF	TGTGCCAGCAGTGAATGGGTAGGACAGTCTCATGGCTACACCTTC
TRBV18	once	.	TRBJ1-2	CASSPRGANYGYTF	TGTGCCAGCTCACCAAGGGGAGCGAACTATGGCTACACCTTC
TRBV2	.	.	TRBJ1-1	CASSVGLSTEAFF	TGTGCCAGCAGTGTAGGTTTGAGCACTGAAGCTTTCTTT